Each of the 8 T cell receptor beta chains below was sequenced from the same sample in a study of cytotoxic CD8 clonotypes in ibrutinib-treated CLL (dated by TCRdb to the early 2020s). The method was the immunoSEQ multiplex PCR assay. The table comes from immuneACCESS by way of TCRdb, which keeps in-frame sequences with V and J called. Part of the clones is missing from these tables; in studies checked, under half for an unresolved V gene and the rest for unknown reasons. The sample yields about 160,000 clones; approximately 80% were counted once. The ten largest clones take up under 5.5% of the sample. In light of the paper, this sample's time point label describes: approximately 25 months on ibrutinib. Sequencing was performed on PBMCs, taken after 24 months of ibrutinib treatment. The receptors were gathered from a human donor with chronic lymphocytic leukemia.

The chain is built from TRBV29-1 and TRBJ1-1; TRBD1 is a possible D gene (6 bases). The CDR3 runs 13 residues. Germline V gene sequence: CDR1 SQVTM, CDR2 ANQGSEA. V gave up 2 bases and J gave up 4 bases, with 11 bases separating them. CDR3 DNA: TGCAGCGTTGAACGGGGGGCCACCACTGAAGCTTTCTTT. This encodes CSVERGATTEAFF.

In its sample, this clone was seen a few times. The DNA for the CDR3 is TGCGCCAGCAGCTCCACCGGGACAAAAGGCCCAGATACGCAGTATTTT. Translating gives CASSSTGTKGPDTQYF. The gene calls are TRBV5-1 and TRBJ2-3, with a weak D call TRBD1 (6 bases). There are 16 residues in the CDR3. CDR1 is SGHRS, CDR2 YFSETQ, per germline. The V gene lost 3 bases and the J gene lost 4 bases, with 18 bases spanning the gap.

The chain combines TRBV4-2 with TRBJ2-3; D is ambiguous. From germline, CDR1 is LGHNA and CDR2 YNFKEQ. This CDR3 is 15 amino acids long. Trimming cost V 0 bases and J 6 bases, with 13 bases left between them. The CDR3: CASSQDRVVSDTQYF. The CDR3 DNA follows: TGTGCCAGCAGCCAAGATAGGGTAGTCTCGGATACGCAGTATTTT.

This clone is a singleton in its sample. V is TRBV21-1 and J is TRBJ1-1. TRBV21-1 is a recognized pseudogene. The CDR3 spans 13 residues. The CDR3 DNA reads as TGTGCCAGCAGCAAGAGGGGAGGCACTGAAGCTTTCTTT. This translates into CASSKRGGTEAFF.

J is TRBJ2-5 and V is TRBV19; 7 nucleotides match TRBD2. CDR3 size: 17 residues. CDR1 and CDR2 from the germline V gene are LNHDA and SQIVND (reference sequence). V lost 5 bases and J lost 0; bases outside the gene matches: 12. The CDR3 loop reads CASSSLARPSYQETQYF. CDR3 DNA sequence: TGTGCCAGTAGTTCACTAGCGCGTCCCTCGTACCAAGAGACCCAGTACTTC.

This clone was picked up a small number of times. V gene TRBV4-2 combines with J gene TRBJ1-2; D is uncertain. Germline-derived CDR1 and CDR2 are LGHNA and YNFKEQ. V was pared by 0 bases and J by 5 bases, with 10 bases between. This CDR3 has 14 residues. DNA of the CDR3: TGTGCCAGCAGCCAAGATATCGGGGTTTATGGCTACACCTTC. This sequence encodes CASSQDIGVYGYTF.

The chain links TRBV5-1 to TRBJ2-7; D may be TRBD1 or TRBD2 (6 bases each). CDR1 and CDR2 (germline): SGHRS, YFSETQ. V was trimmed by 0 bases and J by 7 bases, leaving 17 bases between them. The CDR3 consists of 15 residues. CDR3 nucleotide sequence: TGCGCCAGCAGCTTGGAGTTTGGGGGGCTAGGGGAGCAGTACTTC. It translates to CASSLEFGGLGEQYF.

CDR3: CASSLVVGGAGEQFF. CDR3 DNA sequence: TGTGCCAGCAGCTTAGTAGTAGGGGGCGCGGGGGAGCAGTTCTTC. V and J are TRBV7-2 and TRBJ2-1; D is possibly TRBD1 (7 bases). V lost 1 base and J lost 10, with 17 bases in between. Looked up from germline, CDR1 is SGHTA and CDR2 is FQGNSA. CDR3 length equals 15 residues.